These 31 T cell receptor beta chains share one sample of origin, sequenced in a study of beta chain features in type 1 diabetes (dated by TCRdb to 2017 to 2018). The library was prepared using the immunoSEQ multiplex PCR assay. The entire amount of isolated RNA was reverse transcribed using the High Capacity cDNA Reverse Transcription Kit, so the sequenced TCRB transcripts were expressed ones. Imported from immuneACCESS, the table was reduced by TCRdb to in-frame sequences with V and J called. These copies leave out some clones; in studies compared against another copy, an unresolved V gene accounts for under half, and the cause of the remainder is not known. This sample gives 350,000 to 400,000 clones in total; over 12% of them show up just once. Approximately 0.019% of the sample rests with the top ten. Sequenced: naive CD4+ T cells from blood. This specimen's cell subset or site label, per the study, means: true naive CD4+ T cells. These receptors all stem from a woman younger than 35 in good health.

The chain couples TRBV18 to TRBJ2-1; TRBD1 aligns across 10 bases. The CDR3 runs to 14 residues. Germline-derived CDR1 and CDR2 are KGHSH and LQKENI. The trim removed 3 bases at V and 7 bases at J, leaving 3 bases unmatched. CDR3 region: CASSPGQGMNEQFF. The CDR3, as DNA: TGTGCCAGCTCACCGGGACAGGGGATGAATGAGCAGTTCTTC.

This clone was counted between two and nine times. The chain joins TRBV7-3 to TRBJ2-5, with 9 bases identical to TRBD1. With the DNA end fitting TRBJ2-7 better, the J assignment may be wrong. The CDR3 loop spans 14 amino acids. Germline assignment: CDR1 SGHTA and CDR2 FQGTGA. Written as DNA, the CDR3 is TGTGCCAGCAGCTCCGGGACAGGGAGGTACGAGCAGTACTTC. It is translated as CASSSGTGRYEQYF.

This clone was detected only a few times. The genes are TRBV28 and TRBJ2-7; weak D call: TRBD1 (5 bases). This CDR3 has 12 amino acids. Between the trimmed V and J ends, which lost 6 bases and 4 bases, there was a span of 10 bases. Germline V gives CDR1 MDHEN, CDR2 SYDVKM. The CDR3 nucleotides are TGTGCCAGCAGATCTAACAGGTACGAGCAGTACTTC. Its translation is CASRSNRYEQYF.

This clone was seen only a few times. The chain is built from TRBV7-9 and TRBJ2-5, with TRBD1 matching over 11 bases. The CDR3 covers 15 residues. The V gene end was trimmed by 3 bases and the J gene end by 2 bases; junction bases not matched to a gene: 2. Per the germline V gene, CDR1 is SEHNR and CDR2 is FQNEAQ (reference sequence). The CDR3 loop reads CASSLGQGGQETQYF. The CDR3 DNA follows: TGTGCCAGCAGCTTGGGACAGGGGGGTCAAGAGACCCAGTACTTC.

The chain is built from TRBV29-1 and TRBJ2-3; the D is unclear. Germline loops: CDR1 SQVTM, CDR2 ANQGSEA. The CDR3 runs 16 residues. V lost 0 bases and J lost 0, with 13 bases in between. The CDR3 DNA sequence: TGCAGCGTTGAAGATTGGTACAGAACTAGCACAGATACGCAGTATTTT. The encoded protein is CSVEDWYRTSTDTQYF.

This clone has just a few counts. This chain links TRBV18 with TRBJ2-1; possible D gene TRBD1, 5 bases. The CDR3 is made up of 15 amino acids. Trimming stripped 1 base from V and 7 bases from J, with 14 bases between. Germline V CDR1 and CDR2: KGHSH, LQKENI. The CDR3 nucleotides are TGTGCCAGCTCACCACAGGGGCGAGGTGGGAATGAGCAGTTCTTC. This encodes CASSPQGRGGNEQFF.

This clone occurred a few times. CDR3 sequence: CASSVGWGHGYTF. The CDR3 region has the DNA TGCGCCAGCAGCGTAGGATGGGGGCATGGCTACACCTTC. The chain recombines TRBV5-1 with TRBJ1-2; D is possibly TRBD1 (6 bases). The germline gives CDR1 SGHRS, CDR2 YFSETQ. The germline V and J ends were trimmed by 4 bases and 6 bases, with 13 bases remaining between them. The CDR3 is made up of 13 amino acids.

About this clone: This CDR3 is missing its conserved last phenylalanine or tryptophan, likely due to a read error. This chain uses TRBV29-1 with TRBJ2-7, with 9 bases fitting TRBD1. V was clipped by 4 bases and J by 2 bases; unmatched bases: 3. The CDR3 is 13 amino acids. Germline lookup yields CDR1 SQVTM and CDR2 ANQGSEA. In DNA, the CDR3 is TGCAGCGTTGGGACAGGGGCTCCCTACGAGCAGTACTTG. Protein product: CSVGTGAPYEQYL.

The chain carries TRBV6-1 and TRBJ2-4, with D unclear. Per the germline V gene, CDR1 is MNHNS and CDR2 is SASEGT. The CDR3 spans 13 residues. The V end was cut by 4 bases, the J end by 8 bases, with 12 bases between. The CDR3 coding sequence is TGTGCCAGCAGTGCCCAGGATAGGTACATTCAGTACTTC. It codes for CASSAQDRYIQYF.

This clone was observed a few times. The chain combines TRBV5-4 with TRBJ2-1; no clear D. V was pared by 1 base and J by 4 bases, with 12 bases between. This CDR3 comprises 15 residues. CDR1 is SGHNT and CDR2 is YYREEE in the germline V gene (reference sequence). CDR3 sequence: CASSLFRSGYNEQFF. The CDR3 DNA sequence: TGTGCCAGCAGCTTGTTCAGGTCTGGTTACAATGAGCAGTTCTTC.

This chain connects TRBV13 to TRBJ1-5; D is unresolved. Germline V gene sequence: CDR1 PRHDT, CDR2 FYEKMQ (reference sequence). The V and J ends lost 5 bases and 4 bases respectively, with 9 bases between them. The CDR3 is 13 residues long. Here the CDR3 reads CASSQAGNQPQHF. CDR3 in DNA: TGTGCCAGCAGCCAGGCGGGGAATCAGCCCCAGCATTTT.

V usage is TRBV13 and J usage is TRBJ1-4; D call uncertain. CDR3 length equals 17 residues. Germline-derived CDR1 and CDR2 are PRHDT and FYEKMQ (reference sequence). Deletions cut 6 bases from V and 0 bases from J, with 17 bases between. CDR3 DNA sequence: TGTGCCAGCAGTCTAGGACCGCCCGGGGCAACTAATGAAAAACTGTTTTTT. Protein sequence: CASSLGPPGATNEKLFF.

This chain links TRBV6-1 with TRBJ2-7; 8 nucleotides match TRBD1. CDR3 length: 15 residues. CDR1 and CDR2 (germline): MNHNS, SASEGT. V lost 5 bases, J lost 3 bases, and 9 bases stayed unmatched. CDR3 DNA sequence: TGTGCCAGCAGTACCTTGCAGACAGGGGACTACGAGCAGTACTTC. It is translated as CASSTLQTGDYEQYF.

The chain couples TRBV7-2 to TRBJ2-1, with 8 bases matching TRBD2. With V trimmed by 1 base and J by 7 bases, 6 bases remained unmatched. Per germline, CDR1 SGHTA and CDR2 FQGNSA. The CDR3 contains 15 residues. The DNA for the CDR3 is TGTGCCAGCAGCTTAGTGACACTAGCGGCAAATGAGCAGTTCTTC. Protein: CASSLVTLAANEQFF.

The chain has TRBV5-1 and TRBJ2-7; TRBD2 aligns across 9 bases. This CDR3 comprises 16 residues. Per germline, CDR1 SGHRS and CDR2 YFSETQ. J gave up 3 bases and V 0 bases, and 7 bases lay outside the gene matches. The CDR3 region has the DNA TGCGCCAGCAGCTTGGTCCCTAGCGGGGATAACTACGAGCAGTACTTC. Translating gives CASSLVPSGDNYEQYF. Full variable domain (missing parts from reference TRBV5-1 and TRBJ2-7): KAGVTQTPRYLIKTRGQQVTLSCSPISGHRSVSWYQQTPGQGLQFLFEYFSETQRNKGNFPGRFSGRQFSNSRSEMNVSTLELGDSALYLCASSLVPSGDNYEQYFGPGTRLTVT.

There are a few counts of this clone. The CDR3 sequence is CASSREGPGTDTQYF. In DNA, the CDR3 is TGTGCCAGTAGTCGCGAGGGCCCGGGCACAGATACGCAGTATTTT. V usage is TRBV19 and J usage is TRBJ2-3; weak D call: TRBD2 (5 bases). This CDR3 is built from 15 residues. CDR1 and CDR2 from the germline V gene are LNHDA and SQIVND (reference sequence). Trimming stripped 5 bases from V and 1 base from J, with 13 bases between.

The CDR3 DNA is TGTGCCAGCAGACCTACCCGGGGGAGGGAAACTGAAGCTTTCTTT. It encodes CASRPTRGRETEAFF. This sequence joins TRBV28 and TRBJ1-1; TRBD1 is a possible D gene (5 bases). This CDR3 is 15 amino acids long. The V end was cut by 6 bases, the J end by 5 bases, with 19 bases between. The germline gives CDR1 MDHEN, CDR2 SYDVKM.

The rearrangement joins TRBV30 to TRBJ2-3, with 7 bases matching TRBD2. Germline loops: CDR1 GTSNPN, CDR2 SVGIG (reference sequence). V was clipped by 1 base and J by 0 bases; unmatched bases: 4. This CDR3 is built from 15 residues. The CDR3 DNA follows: TGTGCCTGGAGTGCTAGCGGAGCCAGCACAGATACGCAGTATTTT. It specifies CAWSASGASTDTQYF.

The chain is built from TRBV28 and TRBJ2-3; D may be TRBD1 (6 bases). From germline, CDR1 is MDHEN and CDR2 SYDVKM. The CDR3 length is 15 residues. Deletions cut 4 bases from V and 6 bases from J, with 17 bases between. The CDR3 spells CASSSPRGGLDTQYF. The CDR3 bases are TGTGCCAGCAGTTCCCCCCGAGGGGGTTTGGATACGCAGTATTTT.

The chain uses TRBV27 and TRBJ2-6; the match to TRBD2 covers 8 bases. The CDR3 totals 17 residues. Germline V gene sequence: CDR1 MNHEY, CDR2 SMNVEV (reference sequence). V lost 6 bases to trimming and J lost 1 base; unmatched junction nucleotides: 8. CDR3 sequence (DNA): TGTGCCAGCAGCTCGCGCGGGAGGTGGTCTGGGGCCAACGTCCTGACTTTC. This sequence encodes CASSSRGRWSGANVLTF.

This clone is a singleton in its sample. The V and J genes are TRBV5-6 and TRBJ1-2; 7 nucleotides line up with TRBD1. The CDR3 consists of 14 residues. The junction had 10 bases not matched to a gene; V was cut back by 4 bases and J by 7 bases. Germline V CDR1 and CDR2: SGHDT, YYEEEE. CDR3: CASSQKEQGPGYTF. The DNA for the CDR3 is TGTGCCAGCAGCCAGAAGGAACAGGGGCCTGGCTACACCTTC.

CDR3: CASSYSNTGELFF. The CDR3 bases are TGTGCCAGCAGTTACAGCAACACCGGGGAGCTGTTTTTT. This chain links TRBV6-5 with TRBJ2-2; D gene uncertain. The V end was cut by 2 bases, the J end by 2 bases, with 3 bases between. The germline V gene encodes CDR1 MNHEY and CDR2 SVGAGI. This CDR3 contains 13 residues.

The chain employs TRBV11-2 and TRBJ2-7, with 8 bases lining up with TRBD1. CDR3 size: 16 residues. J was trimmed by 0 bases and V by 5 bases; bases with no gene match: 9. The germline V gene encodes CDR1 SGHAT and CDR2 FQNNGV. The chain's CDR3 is CASSPGPGTGSYEQYF. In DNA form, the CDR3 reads TGTGCCAGCAGCCCCGGCCCAGGGACAGGCTCCTACGAGCAGTACTTC. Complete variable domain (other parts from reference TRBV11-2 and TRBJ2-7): EAGVAQSPRYKIIEKRQSVAFWCNPISGHATLYWYQQILGQGPKLLIQFQNNGVVDDSQLPKDRFSAERLKGVDSTLKIQPAKLEDSAVYLCASSPGPGTGSYEQYFGPGTRLTVT.

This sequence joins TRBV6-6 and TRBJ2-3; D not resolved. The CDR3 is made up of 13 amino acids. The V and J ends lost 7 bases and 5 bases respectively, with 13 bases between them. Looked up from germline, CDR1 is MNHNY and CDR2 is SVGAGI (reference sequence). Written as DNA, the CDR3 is TGTGCCAGCACTCTACAGAGTGGAGATACGCAGTATTTT. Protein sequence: CASTLQSGDTQYF.

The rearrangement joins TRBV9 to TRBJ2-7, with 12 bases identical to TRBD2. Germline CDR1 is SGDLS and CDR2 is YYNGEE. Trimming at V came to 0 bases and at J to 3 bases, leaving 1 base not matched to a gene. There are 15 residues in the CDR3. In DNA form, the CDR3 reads TGTGCCAGCAGCGTAGGACTAGCGGGAGTCTACGAGCAGTACTTC. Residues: CASSVGLAGVYEQYF.

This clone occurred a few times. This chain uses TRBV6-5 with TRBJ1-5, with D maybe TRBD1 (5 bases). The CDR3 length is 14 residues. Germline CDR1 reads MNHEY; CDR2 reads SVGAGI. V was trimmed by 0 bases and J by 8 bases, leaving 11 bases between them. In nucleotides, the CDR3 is TGTGCCAGCAGTTACTCGGGGGGACGGGAGCCCCAGCATTTT. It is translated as CASSYSGGREPQHF.

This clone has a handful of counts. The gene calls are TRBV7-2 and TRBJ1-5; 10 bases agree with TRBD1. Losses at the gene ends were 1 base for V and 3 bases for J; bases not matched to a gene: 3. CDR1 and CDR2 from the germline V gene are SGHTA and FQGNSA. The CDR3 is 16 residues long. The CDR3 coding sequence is TGTGCCAGCAGCTTAGGGACAGGGGGTCTCAATCAGCCCCAGCATTTT. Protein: CASSLGTGGLNQPQHF.

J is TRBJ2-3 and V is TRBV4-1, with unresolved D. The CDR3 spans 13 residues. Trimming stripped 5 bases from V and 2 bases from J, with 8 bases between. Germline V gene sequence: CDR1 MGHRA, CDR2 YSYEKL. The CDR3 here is CASSGSYTDTQYF. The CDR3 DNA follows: TGCGCCAGCAGCGGTTCCTACACAGATACGCAGTATTTT.

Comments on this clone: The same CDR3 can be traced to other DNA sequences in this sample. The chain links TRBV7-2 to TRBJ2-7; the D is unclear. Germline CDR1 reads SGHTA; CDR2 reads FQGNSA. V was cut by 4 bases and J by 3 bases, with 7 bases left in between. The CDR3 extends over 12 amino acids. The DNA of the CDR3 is TGTGCCAGCAGCTCATACAGCTACGAGCAGTACTTC. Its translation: CASSSYSYEQYF.

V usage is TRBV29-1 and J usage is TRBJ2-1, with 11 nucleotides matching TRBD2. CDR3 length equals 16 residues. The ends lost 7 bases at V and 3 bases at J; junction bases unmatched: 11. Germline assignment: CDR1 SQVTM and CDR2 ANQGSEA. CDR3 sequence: CSAGLRTSGHYNEQFF. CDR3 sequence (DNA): TGCAGCGCCGGACTTAGGACTAGCGGGCACTACAATGAGCAGTTCTTC.

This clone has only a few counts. CDR3 sequence reads: CASSPLSDTQYF. CDR3 nucleotides: TGCGCCAGCAGCCCCTTATCAGATACGCAGTATTTT. The rearrangement uses TRBV4-1 and TRBJ2-3; D remains ambiguous. The CDR3 is 12 amino acids. V was cut by 4 bases and J by 4 bases, with 6 bases left in between. From germline, CDR1 is MGHRA and CDR2 YSYEKL.